These 9 T cell receptor beta chains share one sample of origin, sequenced in a study of T cells in Graves' hyperthyroidism and ophthalmopathy. From RNA transcripts, TCR beta CDR3 regions were amplified. RT-PCR in the first round (using the HTBI primer set) targeted the TCR CDR3. TCRdb recomputed calls from the multiplex PCR reads with MiXCR, one row per CDR3 protein. Among some 550,000 distinct CDR3 sequences listed, about a fifth were seen once. The sample taken for sequencing was blood. The receptors derive from a man aged 18 to 29 with Graves' hyperthyroidism.

This chain links TRBV29-1 with TRBJ2-5, with D perhaps TRBD2 (6 bases). There are 13 residues in the CDR3. The V gene lost 5 bases and the J gene lost 5 bases, with 15 bases spanning the gap. CDR1 SQVTM and CDR2 ANQGSEA come from the germline V gene. The CDR3 DNA follows: TGCAGCGTTAGGGGACTGGCAGTGGAGACCCAGTACTTC. Amino acid sequence: CSVRGLAVETQYF. Combining the CDR3 with reference TRBV29-1 and TRBJ2-5 gives the whole variable domain SAVISQKPSRDICQRGTSLTIQCQVDSQVTMMFWYRQQPGQSLTLIATANQGSEATYESGFVIDKFPISRPNLTFSTLTVSNMSPEDSSIYLCSVRGLAVETQYFGPGTRLLVL.

There are a few counts of this clonotype. This chain uses TRBV30 with TRBJ1-5; D might be TRBD1 (5 bases). The CDR3 has 15 residues. CDR1 GTSNPN and CDR2 SVGIG come from the germline V gene (reference sequence). Between the trimmed V and J ends, which lost 3 bases and 3 bases, there was a span of 15 bases. This chain's CDR3 is CAWSHRDGFNQPQHF. Written as DNA, the CDR3 is TGTGCCTGGAGCCACCGGGACGGCTTCAATCAGCCCCAGCATTTT. Drawing the rest from reference TRBV30 and TRBJ1-5, the complete variable domain is SQTIHQWPATLVQPVGSPLSLECTVEGTSNPNLYWYRQAAGRGLQLLFYSVGIGQISSEVPQNLSASRPQDRQFILSSKKLLLSDSGFYLCAWSHRDGFNQPQHFGDGTRLSIL.

The table lists this clonotype with a few counts. This sequence joins TRBV10-3 and TRBJ2-7; possibly TRBD1 for D (6 bases). Germline CDR1 reads ENHRY; CDR2 reads SYGVKD. The CDR3 length is 21 residues. V was pared by 3 bases and J by 1 base, with 31 bases between. The CDR3 coding sequence is TGTGCCATCAGTGACCAGTCCCTACCACACCCGGAGGACAGTCATTCCTACGAGCAGTACTTC. Translated: CAISDQSLPHPEDSHSYEQYF.

This clonotype was seen ten or more times. Written as DNA, the CDR3 is TGTGCCAGCAGTCCCATCTCCACTAGCGGGGGAAACGAGCAGTACTTC. This encodes CASSPISTSGGNEQYF. The V and J genes are TRBV13 and TRBJ2-7; 11 bases line up with TRBD2. The CDR3 consists of 16 residues. Germline assignment: CDR1 PRHDT and CDR2 FYEKMQ (reference sequence). V lost 6 bases, J lost 5 bases, and 12 bases stayed unmatched.

This clonotype was recorded a few times. The CDR3 sequence: CASSLRQKGQGYGYTF. The DNA of the CDR3 is TGTGCCAGTAGTCTCCGGCAGAAGGGACAGGGCTATGGCTACACCTTC. The V call is TRBV19, the J call TRBJ1-2; TRBD1 matches at 9 bases. The germline V gene encodes CDR1 LNHDA and CDR2 SQIVND (reference sequence). J was trimmed by 4 bases and V by 5 bases; bases with no gene match: 11. The CDR3 runs 16 residues.

This clonotype occurred many times. V and J are TRBV6-1 and TRBJ1-1; D not certain. The germline CDR1 and CDR2 sequences are MNHNS and SASEGT. The CDR3 runs 13 residues. Trimming took 5 bases from V and 2 from J, leaving 9 bases between them. CDR3 amino acids: CASSRGFNTEAFF. CDR3 sequence (DNA): TGTGCCAGCAGTAGAGGGTTCAACACTGAAGCTTTCTTT.

This clonotype was observed at least ten times. The V and J genes are TRBV12-3 or TRBV12-4 and TRBJ2-7; D not certain. The CDR3 covers 15 residues. Between the trimmed V and J ends, which lost 4 bases and 3 bases, there was a span of 16 bases. CDR3 sequence reads: CASSYRRIADYEQYF. DNA for the CDR3: TGTGCCAGCAGTTACCGACGGATCGCAGACTACGAGCAGTACTTC.

This clonotype was recorded at least ten times. The chain is built from TRBV25-1 and TRBJ2-7, with 9 bases matching TRBD1. This CDR3 is built from 15 residues. The ends lost 2 bases at V and 0 bases at J; junction bases unmatched: 2. The germline CDR1 and CDR2 sequences are MGHDK and SYGVNS. DNA of the CDR3: TGTGCCAGCAGTGAAGGACAGGGGTCCTCCTACGAGCAGTACTTC. Its protein is CASSEGQGSSYEQYF.

This clonotype was observed many times. The genes are TRBV7-2 and TRBJ2-5; 8 nucleotides agree with TRBD2. The CDR3 extends over 14 amino acids. Germline V gives CDR1 SGHTA, CDR2 FQGNSA. V dropped 5 bases and J dropped 5; count of bases not matched to a gene: 7. This chain's CDR3 is CASSVGGAGETQYF. As DNA, the CDR3 is TGTGCCAGCAGCGTCGGGGGGGCTGGGGAGACCCAGTACTTC.